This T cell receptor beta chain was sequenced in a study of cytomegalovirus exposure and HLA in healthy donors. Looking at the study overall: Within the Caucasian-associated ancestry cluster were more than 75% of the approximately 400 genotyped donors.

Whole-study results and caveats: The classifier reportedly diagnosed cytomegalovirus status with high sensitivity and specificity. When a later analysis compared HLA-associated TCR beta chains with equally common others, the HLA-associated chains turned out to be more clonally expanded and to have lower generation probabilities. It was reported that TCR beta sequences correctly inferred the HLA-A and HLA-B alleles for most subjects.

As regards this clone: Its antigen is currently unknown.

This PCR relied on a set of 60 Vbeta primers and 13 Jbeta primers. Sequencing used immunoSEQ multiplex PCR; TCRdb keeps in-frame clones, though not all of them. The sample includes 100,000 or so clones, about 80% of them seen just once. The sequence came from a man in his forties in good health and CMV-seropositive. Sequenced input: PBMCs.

The CDR3 is CASSLGQGDTEAFF. DNA for the CDR3: TGTGCCAGCAGCCTCGGACAGGGGGACACTGAAGCTTTCTTT. This rearrangement joins TRBV7-3 to TRBJ1-1, with 10 bases identical to TRBD1. J gave up 3 bases and V 5 bases, and 3 bases lay outside the gene matches. Germline CDR1 and CDR2: SGHTA and FQGTGA. The CDR3 totals 14 residues.